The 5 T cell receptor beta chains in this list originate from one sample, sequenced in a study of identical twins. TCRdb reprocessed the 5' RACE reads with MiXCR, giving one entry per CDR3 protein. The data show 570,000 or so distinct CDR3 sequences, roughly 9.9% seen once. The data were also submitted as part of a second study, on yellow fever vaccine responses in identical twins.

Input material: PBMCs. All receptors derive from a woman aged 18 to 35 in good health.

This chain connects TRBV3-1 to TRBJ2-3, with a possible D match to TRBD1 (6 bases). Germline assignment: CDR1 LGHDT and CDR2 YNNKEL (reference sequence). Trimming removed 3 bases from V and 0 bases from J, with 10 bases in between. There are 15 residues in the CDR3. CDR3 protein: CASSQGAFSTDTQYF. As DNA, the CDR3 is TGTGCCAGCAGCCAGGGGGCATTTAGCACAGATACGCAGTATTTT.

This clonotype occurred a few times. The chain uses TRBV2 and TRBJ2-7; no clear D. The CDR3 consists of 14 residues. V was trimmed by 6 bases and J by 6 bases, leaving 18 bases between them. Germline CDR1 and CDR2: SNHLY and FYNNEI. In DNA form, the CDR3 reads TGTGCCAGCAGGGTCGCCAGGTCTGGCTCCGAGCAGTACTTC. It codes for CASRVARSGSEQYF.

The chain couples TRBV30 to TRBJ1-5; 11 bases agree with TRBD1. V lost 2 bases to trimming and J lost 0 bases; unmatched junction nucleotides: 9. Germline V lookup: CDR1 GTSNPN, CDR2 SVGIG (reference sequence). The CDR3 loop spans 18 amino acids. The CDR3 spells CAWSPKGGQGGSNQPQHF. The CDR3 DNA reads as TGTGCCTGGAGTCCAAAAGGGGGACAGGGGGGTAGCAATCAGCCCCAGCATTTT.

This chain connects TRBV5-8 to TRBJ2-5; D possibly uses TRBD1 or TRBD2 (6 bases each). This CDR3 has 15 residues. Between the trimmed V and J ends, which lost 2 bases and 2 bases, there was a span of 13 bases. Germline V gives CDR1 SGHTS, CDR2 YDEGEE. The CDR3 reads CASSFGGHLQETQYF. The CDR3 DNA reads TGTGCCAGCAGCTTCGGGGGACACCTTCAAGAGACCCAGTACTTC. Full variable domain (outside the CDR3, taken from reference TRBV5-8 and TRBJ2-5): EAGVTQSPTHLIKTRGQQATLRCSPISGHTSVYWYQQALGLGLQFLLWYDEGEERNRGNFPPRFSGRQFPNYSSELNVNALELEDSALYLCASSFGGHLQETQYFGPGTRLLVL.

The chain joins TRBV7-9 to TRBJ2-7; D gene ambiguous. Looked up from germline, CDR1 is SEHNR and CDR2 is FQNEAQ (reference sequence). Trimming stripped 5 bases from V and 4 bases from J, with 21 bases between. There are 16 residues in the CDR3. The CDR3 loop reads CASSPLQAGVGYEQYF. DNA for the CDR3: TGTGCCAGCAGCCCCCTTCAGGCTGGGGTGGGGTACGAGCAGTACTTC.